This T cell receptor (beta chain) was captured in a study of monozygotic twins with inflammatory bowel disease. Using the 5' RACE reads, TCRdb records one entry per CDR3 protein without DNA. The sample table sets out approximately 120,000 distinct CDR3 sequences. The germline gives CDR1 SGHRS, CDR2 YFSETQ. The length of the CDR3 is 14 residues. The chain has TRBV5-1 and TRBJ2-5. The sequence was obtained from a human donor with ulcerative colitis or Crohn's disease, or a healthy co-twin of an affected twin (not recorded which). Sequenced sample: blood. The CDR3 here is CASSTWTAQETQYF.